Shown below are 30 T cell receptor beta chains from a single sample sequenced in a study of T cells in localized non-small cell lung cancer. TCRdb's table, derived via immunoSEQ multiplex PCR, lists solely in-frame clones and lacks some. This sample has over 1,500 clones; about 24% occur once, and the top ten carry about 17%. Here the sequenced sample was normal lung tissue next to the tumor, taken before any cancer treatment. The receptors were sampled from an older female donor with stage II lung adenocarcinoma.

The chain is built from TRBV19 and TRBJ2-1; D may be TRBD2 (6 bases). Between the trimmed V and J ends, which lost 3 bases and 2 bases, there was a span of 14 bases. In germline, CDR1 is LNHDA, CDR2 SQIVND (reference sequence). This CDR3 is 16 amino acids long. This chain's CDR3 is CASSIPSGVPYNEQFF. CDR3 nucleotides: TGTGCCAGTAGTATCCCCTCGGGGGTCCCCTACAATGAGCAGTTCTTC.

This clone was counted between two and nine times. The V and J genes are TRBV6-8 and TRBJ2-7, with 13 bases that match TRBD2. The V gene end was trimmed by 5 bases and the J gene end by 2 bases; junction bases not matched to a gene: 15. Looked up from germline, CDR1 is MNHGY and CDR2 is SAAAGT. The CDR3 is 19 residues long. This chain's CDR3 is CASSDYGGRGTSGTYEQYF. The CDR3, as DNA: TGTGCCAGCAGTGACTACGGGGGGCGTGGGACTAGCGGGACCTACGAGCAGTACTTC.

The CDR3 sequence is CATSRAGLAGEGQYF. CDR3 bases: TGTGCCACCAGCAGAGCGGGACTAGCGGGAGAGGGCCAGTACTTC. The V gene is TRBV15, the J gene TRBJ2-4, with TRBD2 matching 14 bases. The V gene end was trimmed by 1 base and the J gene end by 13 bases; junction bases not matched to a gene: 6. The CDR3 length is 15 residues. Germline V gene data show CDR1 as LNHNV and CDR2 as YYDKDF (reference sequence).

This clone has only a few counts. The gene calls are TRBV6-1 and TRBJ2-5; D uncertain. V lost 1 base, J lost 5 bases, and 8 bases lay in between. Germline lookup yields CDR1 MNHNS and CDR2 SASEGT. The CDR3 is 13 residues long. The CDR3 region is CASSEGVRETQYF. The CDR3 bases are TGTGCCAGCAGTGAAGGGGTGAGGGAGACCCAGTACTTC.

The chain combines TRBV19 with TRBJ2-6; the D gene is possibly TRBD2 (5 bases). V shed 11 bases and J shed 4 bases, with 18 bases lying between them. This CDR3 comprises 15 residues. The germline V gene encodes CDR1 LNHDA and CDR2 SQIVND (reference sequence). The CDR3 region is CASSPGETGANVLTF. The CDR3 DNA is TGTGCCTCATCCCCCGGGGAAACGGGGGCCAACGTCCTGACTTTC.

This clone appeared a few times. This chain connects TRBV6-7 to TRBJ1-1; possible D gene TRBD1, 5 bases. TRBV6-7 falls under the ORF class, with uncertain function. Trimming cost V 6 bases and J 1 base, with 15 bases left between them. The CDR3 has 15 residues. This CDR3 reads CASRRKQAANTEAFF. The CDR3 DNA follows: TGTGCCAGCAGACGAAAACAGGCGGCGAACACTGAAGCTTTCTTT.

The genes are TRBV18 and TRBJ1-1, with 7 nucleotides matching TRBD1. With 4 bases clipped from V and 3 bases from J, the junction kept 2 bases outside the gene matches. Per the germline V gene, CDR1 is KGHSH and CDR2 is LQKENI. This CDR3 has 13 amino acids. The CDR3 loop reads CASSLGQDTEAFF. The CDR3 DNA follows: TGTGCCAGCTCACTAGGACAGGACACTGAAGCTTTCTTT.

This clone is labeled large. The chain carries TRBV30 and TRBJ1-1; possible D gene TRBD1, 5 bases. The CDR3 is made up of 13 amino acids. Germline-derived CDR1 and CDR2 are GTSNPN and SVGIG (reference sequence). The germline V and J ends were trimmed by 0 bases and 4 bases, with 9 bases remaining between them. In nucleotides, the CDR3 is TGTGCCTGGAGTGTTGGGGGAAGCACTGAAGCTTTCTTT. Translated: CAWSVGGSTEAFF.

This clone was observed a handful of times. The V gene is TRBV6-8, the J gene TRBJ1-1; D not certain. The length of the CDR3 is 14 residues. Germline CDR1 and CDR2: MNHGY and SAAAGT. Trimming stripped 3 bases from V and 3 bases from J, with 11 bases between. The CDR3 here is CASSYKGSDTEAFF. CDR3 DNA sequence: TGTGCCAGCAGTTATAAGGGATCGGACACTGAAGCTTTCTTT.

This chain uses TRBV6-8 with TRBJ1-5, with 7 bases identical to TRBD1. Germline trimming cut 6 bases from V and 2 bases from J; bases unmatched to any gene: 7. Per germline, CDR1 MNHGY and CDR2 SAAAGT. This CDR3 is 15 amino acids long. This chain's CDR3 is CASRPTGDGNQPQHF. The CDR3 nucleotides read TGTGCCAGCAGACCTACAGGGGATGGCAATCAGCCCCAGCATTTT.

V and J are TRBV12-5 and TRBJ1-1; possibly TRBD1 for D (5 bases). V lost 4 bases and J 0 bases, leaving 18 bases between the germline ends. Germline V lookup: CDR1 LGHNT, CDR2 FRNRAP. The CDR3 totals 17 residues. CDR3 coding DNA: TGTGCTAGTGGTTGGGGGGATGGGGTAAACATGAACACTGAAGCTTTCTTT. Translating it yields CASGWGDGVNMNTEAFF.

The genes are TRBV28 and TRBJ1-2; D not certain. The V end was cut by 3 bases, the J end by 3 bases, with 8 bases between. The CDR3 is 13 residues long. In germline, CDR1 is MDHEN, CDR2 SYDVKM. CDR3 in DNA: TGTGCCAGCAGTTTTGGCCAGTACTATGGCTACACCTTC. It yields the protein CASSFGQYYGYTF.

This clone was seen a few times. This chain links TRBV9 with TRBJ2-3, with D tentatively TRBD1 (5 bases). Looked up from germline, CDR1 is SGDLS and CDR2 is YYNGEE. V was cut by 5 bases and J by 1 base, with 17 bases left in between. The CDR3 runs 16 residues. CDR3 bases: TGTGCCAGCAGTGAATTCAGGGCTGGTGGCACAGATACGCAGTATTTT. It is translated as CASSEFRAGGTDTQYF.

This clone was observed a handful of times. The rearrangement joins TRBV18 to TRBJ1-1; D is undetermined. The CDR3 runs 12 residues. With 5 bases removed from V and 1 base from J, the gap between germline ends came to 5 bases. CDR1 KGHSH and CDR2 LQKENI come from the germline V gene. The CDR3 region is CASSIRNTEAFF. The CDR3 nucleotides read TGTGCCAGCTCAATCCGGAACACTGAAGCTTTCTTT.

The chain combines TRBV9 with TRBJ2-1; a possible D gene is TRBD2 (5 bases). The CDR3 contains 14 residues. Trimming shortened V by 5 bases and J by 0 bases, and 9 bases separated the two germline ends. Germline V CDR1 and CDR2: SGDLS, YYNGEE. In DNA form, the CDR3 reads TGTGCCAGCAGTGTTGCGGGCTCCTACAATGAGCAGTTCTTC. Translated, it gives CASSVAGSYNEQFF.

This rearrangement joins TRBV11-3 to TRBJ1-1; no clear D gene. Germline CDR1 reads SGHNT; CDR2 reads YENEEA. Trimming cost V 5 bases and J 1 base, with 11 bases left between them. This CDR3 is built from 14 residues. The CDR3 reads CASSLNGENTEAFF. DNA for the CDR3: TGTGCCAGCAGCCTAAATGGGGAGAACACTGAAGCTTTCTTT.

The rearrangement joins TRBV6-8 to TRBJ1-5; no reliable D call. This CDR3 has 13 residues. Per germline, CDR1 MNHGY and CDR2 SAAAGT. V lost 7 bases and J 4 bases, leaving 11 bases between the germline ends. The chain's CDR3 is CASKQPGNQPQHF. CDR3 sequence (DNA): TGTGCCAGCAAACAACCGGGGAATCAGCCCCAGCATTTT.

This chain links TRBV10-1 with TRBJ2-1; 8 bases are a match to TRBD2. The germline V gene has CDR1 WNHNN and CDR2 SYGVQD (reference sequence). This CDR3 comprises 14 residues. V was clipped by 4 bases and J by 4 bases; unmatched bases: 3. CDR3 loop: CASSASGPYNEQFF. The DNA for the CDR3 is TGCGCCAGCAGTGCTAGCGGGCCTTACAATGAGCAGTTCTTC.

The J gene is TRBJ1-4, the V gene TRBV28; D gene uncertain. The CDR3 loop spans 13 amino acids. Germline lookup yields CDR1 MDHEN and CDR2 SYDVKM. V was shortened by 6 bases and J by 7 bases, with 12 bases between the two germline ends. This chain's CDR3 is CASRRAGGEKLFF. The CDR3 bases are TGTGCCAGCAGAAGGGCCGGTGGTGAAAAACTGTTTTTT. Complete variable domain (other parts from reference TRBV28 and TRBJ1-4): DVKVTQSSRYLVKRTGEKVFLECVQDMDHENMFWYRQDPGLGLRLIYFSYDVKMKEKGDIPEGYSVSREKKERFSLILESASTNQTSMYLCASRRAGGEKLFFGSGTQLSVL.

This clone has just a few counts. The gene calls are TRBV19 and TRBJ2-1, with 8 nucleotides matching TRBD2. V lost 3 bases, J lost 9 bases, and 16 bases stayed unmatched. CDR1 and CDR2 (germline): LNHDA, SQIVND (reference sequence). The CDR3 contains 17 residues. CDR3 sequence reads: CASSISPAGVEFGEQFF. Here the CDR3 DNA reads TGTGCCAGTAGTATCTCTCCAGCGGGAGTAGAATTCGGTGAGCAGTTCTTC.

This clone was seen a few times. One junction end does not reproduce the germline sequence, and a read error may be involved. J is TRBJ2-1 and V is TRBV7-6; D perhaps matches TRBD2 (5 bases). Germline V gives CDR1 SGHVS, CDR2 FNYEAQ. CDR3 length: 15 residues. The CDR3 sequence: CASSATSGEYNEQFF. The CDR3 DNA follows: TGTGCTAGCAGCGCCACTAGTGGGGAATACAATGAGCAGTTCTTC.

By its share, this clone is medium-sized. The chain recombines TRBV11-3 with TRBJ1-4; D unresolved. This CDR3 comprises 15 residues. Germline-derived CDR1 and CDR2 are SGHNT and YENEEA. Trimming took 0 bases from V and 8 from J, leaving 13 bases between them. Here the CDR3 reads CASSLDGPPREKLFF. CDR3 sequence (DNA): TGTGCCAGCAGCTTAGACGGGCCCCCGAGGGAAAAACTGTTTTTT.

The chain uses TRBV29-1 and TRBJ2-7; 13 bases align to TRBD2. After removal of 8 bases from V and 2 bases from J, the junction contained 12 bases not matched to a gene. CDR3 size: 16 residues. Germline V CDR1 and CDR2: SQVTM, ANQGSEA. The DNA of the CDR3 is TGCAGCCCATGGACTAGCGGGAGTACCATAACCTACGAGCAGTACTTC. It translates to CSPWTSGSTITYEQYF.

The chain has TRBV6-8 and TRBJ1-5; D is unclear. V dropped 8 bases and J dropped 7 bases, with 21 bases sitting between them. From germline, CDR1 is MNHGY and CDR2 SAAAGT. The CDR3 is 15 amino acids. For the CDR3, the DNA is TGTGCCAGCCAACCCAATAAGCGCTATGGACAGCCCCAGCATTTT. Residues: CASQPNKRYGQPQHF.

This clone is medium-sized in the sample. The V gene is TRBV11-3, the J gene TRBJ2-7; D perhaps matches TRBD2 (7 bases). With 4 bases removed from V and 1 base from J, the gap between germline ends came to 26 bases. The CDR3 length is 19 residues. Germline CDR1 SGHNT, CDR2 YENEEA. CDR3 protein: CASSSKNMVGARGSYEQYF. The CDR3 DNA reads TGTGCCAGCAGCTCTAAAAATATGGTGGGGGCGCGGGGGTCCTACGAGCAGTACTTC. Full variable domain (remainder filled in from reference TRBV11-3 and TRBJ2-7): EAGVVQSPRYKIIEKKQPVAFWCNPISGHNTLYWYLQNLGQGPELLIRYENEEAVDDSQLPKDRFSAERLKGVDSTLKIQPAELGDSAVYLCASSSKNMVGARGSYEQYFGPGTRLTVT.

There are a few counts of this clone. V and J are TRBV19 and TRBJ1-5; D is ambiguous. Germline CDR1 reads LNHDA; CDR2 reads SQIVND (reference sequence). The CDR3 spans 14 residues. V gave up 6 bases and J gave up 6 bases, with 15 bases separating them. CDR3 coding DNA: TGTGCCAGTAGCCGGGCCCCGGCTGGTCAGCCCCAGCATTTT. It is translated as CASSRAPAGQPQHF.

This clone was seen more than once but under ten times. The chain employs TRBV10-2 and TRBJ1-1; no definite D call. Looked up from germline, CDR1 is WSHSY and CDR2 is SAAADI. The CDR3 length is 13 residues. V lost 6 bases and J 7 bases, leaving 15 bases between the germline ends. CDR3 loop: CASSLAPAGEAFF. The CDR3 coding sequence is TGCGCCAGCAGCTTGGCCCCGGCCGGTGAAGCTTTCTTT.

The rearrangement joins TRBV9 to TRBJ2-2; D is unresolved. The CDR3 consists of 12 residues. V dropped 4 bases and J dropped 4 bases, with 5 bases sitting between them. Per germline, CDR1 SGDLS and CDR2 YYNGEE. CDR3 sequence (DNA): TGTGCCAGCAGCCCTGCCACCGGGGAGCTGTTTTTT. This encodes CASSPATGELFF. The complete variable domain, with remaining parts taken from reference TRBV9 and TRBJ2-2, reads DSGVTQTPKHLITATGQRVTLRCSPRSGDLSVYWYQQSLDQGLQFLIQYYNGEERAKGNILERFSAQQFPDLHSELNLSSLELGDSALYFCASSPATGELFFGEGSRLTVL.

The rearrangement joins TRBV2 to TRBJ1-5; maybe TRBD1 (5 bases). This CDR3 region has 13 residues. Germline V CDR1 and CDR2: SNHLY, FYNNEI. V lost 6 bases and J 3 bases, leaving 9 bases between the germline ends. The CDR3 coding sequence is TGTGCCAGCAGCCGGGACCACAATCAGCCCCAGCATTTT. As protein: CASSRDHNQPQHF.

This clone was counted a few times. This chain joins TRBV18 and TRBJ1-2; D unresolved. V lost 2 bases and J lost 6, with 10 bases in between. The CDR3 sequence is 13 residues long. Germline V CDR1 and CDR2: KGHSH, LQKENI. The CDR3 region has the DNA TGTGCCAGCTCACCAAATAGGGAACATGGCTACACCTTC. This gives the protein CASSPNREHGYTF.